This is a list of T cell receptor beta chains from one sample in a study of OX40 agonist ivuxolimab in advanced cancers. Here immunoSEQ multiplex PCR was the method, and the copy in TCRdb shows in-frame clones only, minus some. Counted here are about 20,000 clones, 79% occurring once; the ten biggest clones make up 25% to 40%. Specimen: CD4+ or CD8+ T cells sorted from blood, collected in a trial of the OX40 agonist ivuxolimab. Every receptor here comes from an adult with an advanced solid tumor such as melanoma, head and neck, liver or kidney cancer. The conserved cysteine and the conserved F or W are not part of the CDR3 here. Fields, in order: V gene, J gene, CDR3 length, CDR3 protein.

TRBV5-6,TRBJ1-5,14,ASSPDRGTTNQPQH
TRBV5-6,TRBJ1-5,14,ASSLAGQPKYQPQH
TRBV11-3,TRBJ2-1,12,ASSVPGHGLEQF
TRBV7-2,TRBJ2-5,13,ASSLVRVPGGTQY
TRBV30,TRBJ2-3,14,AWSVGAGGRTDTQY
TRBV25-1,TRBJ2-1,9,ASGYDNEQF
TRBV27,TRBJ2-7,9,ASSPGYEQY
TRBV6-5,TRBJ2-7,11,ASSYANSYEQY
TRBV27,TRBJ1-3,13,ASSLDWSSGNTIY
TRBV7-9,TRBJ1-1,11,ASRPDTNTEAF
TRBV4-3,TRBJ1-6,12,ASSQEWYNSPLH
TRBV7-2,TRBJ1-2,9,ASSLGPPDT
TRBV20-1,TRBJ1-3,9,SVGQGHTIY
TRBV7-9,TRBJ2-3,14,ASNTYRDSSRDTQY
TRBV14,TRBJ1-5,10,ASSQGTAPQH
TRBV7-3,TRBJ2-7,12,ASSQLAGVSEQY
TRBV7-9,TRBJ1-5,12,ASSSQGPNQPQH
TRBV5-6,TRBJ1-2,12,ASSWLDPNYGYT
TRBV19,TRBJ1-3,11,ASSMLDRNTIY
TRBV7-9,TRBJ1-6,11,ASTSDRGEPLH
TRBV11-3,TRBJ2-7,13,ASSLVGSLSYEQY
TRBV9,TRBJ2-5,12,ASSPMTGDGTQY
TRBV15,TRBJ1-6,14,ATSRLLGQGNSPLH
TRBV9,TRBJ1-2,12,ASAPGQGSYGYT
TRBV19,TRBJ1-1,11,ASSIAGSTEAF
TRBV6-6,TRBJ1-5,11,ASSSGVNQPQH
TRBV4-3,TRBJ2-1,13,ASTPEMAGRNEQF
TRBV7-9,TRBJ2-1,14,ASTDQDISSYNEQF
TRBV9,TRBJ2-3,14,ASSVEVSGYTDTQY
TRBV9,TRBJ2-7,12,ASSSRDSSYEQY
TRBV29-1,TRBJ2-3,11,SLKAGGSDTQY
TRBV5-6,TRBJ1-1,10,ASSLSVTKAF
TRBV7-9,TRBJ1-6,13,ASSLDDSLNSPLH
TRBV11-2,TRBJ2-7,10,AIQGDSYEQY
TRBV9,TRBJ2-1,12,ASSMMDGDNEQF
TRBV5-4,TRBJ2-1,12,ASSLGGSYNEQF
TRBV7-8,TRBJ2-2,14,ASSNTGTGVTGELF
TRBV18,TRBJ2-2,15,ASSPSGTGPTTGELF
TRBV6-5,TRBJ1-1,14,ASSYSIGGVNTEAF
TRBV7-9,.,11,ASSPDNYYEQY
TRBV7-3,TRBJ2-7,13,ASSLTSGGSYEQY
TRBV6-5,TRBJ1-2,13,ASSHGPTFNYGYT
TRBV4-1,TRBJ1-1,13,ASSFWEGGRTEAF
TRBV25-1,TRBJ2-1,9,ASSVSREQF
TRBV29-1,TRBJ2-1,11,SVGRPDSNEQF
TRBV7-9,TRBJ1-1,10,ASSLAPTEAF
TRBV7-9,TRBJ1-4,9,ASGDREKLF
TRBV7-3,TRBJ2-1,13,ASSLSAVSYNEQF
TRBV27,TRBJ1-5,12,ASSLLGNNQPQH
TRBV7-2,TRBJ1-5,13,ASSLSRDGYQPQH